Listed here are 19 T cell receptor beta chains from one sample, sequenced in a study of siplizumab effects on memory and regulatory T cells. The method was immunoSEQ multiplex PCR; TCRdb's version includes in-frame clones alone and lacks a portion of them. The repertoire holds 90,000 to 120,000 clones, with about 92% as singletons. Sample: Tregs sorted from blood. These receptors all come from a human donor in good health.

The rearrangement links TRBV11-3 to TRBJ2-1, with 9 bases aligning to TRBD2. Germline CDR1 and CDR2: SGHNT and YENEEA. The CDR3 has 17 residues. Germline trimming cut 3 bases from V and 2 bases from J; bases unmatched to any gene: 8. DNA for the CDR3: TGTGCCAGCAGCTTGGGGACTAGCCGGGGCACCTACAATGAGCAGTTCTTC. Residues: CASSLGTSRGTYNEQFF.

The V call is TRBV11-2, the J call TRBJ2-3; 7 bases agree with TRBD2. The germline CDR1 and CDR2 sequences are SGHAT and FQNNGV. The length of the CDR3 is 14 residues. Trimming took 6 bases from V and 6 from J; bases not matched to a gene: 9. Here the CDR3 DNA reads TGTGCCAGCAGTACTTTGGGAGGGATCGATACGCAGTATTTT. The encoded protein is CASSTLGGIDTQYF.

This chain links TRBV5-1 with TRBJ1-6, with 7 bases identical to TRBD1. CDR3 length equals 17 residues. Germline loops: CDR1 SGHRS, CDR2 YFSETQ. With 0 bases clipped from V and 4 bases from J, the junction kept 7 bases outside the gene matches. Here the CDR3 reads CASSLAGTAIYNSPLHF. For the CDR3, the DNA is TGCGCCAGCAGCTTGGCCGGGACAGCTATTTATAATTCACCCCTCCACTTT.

V is TRBV2 and J is TRBJ1-4, with 7 positions matching TRBD1. CDR1 is SNHLY, CDR2 FYNNEI, per germline. J was trimmed by 8 bases and V by 6 bases; bases with no gene match: 9. This CDR3 has 14 residues. CDR3: CASSQDRVGEKLFF. The CDR3 nucleotides are TGTGCCAGCAGCCAAGACAGGGTAGGCGAAAAACTGTTTTTT.

J is TRBJ1-2 and V is TRBV5-1, with a possible D match to TRBD1 (5 bases). CDR1 is SGHRS, CDR2 YFSETQ, per germline. Trimming took 4 bases from V and 2 from J, leaving 9 bases between them. This CDR3 has 13 residues. As DNA, the CDR3 is TGCGCCAGCAGCGAGGGGTCGAACTATGGCTACACCTTC. This translates into CASSEGSNYGYTF. Looking up the rest from reference TRBV5-1 and TRBJ1-2 gives the full variable domain: KAGVTQTPRYLIKTRGQQVTLSCSPISGHRSVSWYQQTPGQGLQFLFEYFSETQRNKGNFPGRFSGRQFSNSRSEMNVSTLELGDSALYLCASSEGSNYGYTFGSGTRLTVV.

This clone has a handful of counts. V usage is TRBV7-9 and J usage is TRBJ2-3, with D perhaps matching TRBD1 (6 bases). The V gene's germline CDR1 is SEHNR and CDR2 FQNEAQ (reference sequence). CDR3 length: 15 residues. The V and J ends lost 5 bases and 1 base respectively, with 13 bases between them. As DNA, the CDR3 is TGTGCCAGCAGCCTCTGGGGGCCCCGCACAGATACGCAGTATTTT. It codes for CASSLWGPRTDTQYF.

The chain joins TRBV5-1 to TRBJ1-2; TRBD1 matches at 7 bases. The ends lost 0 bases at V and 7 bases at J; junction bases unmatched: 3. The CDR3 length is 13 residues. The germline gives CDR1 SGHRS, CDR2 YFSETQ. The CDR3: CASSLEGALGYTF. The CDR3 bases are TGCGCCAGCAGCTTGGAGGGGGCGCTTGGCTACACCTTC.

The chain carries TRBV11-3 and TRBJ2-7, with 7 nucleotides matching TRBD1. In germline, CDR1 is SGHNT, CDR2 YENEEA. Trimming took 2 bases from V and 1 from J; bases not matched to a gene: 14. The CDR3 loop spans 18 amino acids. DNA for the CDR3: TGTGCCAGCAGCTTAATCTTAAAGCCGGGACAGAATTCCTACGAGCAGTACTTC. Translating it yields CASSLILKPGQNSYEQYF.

J is TRBJ2-5 and V is TRBV10-3; TRBD1 is a possible D gene (6 bases). Per the germline V gene, CDR1 is ENHRY and CDR2 is SYGVKD. The ends were cut back, 9 bases at V and 5 bases at J, with 16 bases in the middle. The CDR3 is made up of 13 amino acids. The CDR3 is CAIARGIGETQYF. The DNA for the CDR3 is TGTGCCATTGCGAGGGGGATTGGGGAGACCCAGTACTTC.

CDR3 bases: TGTGCCAGCAGTTACTCGATACAGGGGAGCGATCCGGCTTTCTTT. Translating it yields CASSYSIQGSDPAFF. The chain carries TRBV6-5 and TRBJ1-1, with 7 bases that match TRBD1. CDR1 is MNHEY and CDR2 is SVGAGI in the germline V gene. Losses at the gene ends were 0 bases for V and 11 bases for J; bases not matched to a gene: 12. CDR3 length: 15 amino acids.

This chain joins TRBV10-3 and TRBJ1-2; the match to TRBD1 covers 7 bases. Trimming took 7 bases from V and 4 from J; bases not matched to a gene: 6. CDR3 size: 13 residues. Germline loops: CDR1 ENHRY, CDR2 SYGVKD. This chain's CDR3 is CAITRTGVYGYTF. CDR3 in DNA: TGTGCCATCACCCGAACAGGGGTCTATGGCTACACCTTC.

The V gene is TRBV15, the J gene TRBJ2-3, with 8 positions matching TRBD2. The CDR3 length is 14 residues. V was pared by 8 bases and J by 0 bases, with 4 bases of the junction left unmatched. CDR1 and CDR2 (germline): LNHNV, YYDKDF (reference sequence). CDR3 bases: TGTGCCACCCGCACTAGCGGCAGCACAGATACGCAGTATTTT. Translated, it gives CATRTSGSTDTQYF.

The chain recombines TRBV19 with TRBJ1-1; 7 bases map to TRBD1. The ends lost 6 bases at V and 5 bases at J; junction bases unmatched: 18. The V gene's germline CDR1 is LNHDA and CDR2 SQIVND (reference sequence). The CDR3 length is 17 residues. The chain's CDR3 is CASSAEGAYYGRTEAFF. DNA for the CDR3: TGTGCCAGTAGCGCCGAGGGGGCATATTATGGGAGGACTGAAGCTTTCTTT.

The chain recombines TRBV14 with TRBJ2-5; D is uncertain. Germline CDR1 SGHDN, CDR2 FVKESK. Trimming took off 0 bases at V and 1 base at J, with 15 bases between the two ends. The CDR3 loop spans 17 amino acids. Here the CDR3 reads CASSQDYGVRGQETQYF. DNA of the CDR3: TGTGCCAGCAGCCAAGATTATGGGGTGAGAGGCCAAGAGACCCAGTACTTC. Supplemented by reference TRBV14 and TRBJ2-5, the full variable domain reads EAGVTQFPSHSVIEKGQTVTLRCDPISGHDNLYWYRRVMGKEIKFLLHFVKESKQDESGMPNNRFLAERTGGTYSTLKVQPAELEDSGVYFCASSQDYGVRGQETQYFGPGTRLLVL.

This clone came up once. The genes are TRBV27 and TRBJ2-7, with 7 bases identical to TRBD1. The germline V gene has CDR1 MNHEY and CDR2 SMNVEV (reference sequence). The CDR3 sequence is 14 residues long. Unmatched junction bases numbered 6, after V lost 4 bases and J lost 3 bases. The CDR3 sequence: CASSWYRGNYEQYF. The CDR3 nucleotides are TGTGCCAGCAGTTGGTACAGGGGTAACTACGAGCAGTACTTC.

This sequence joins TRBV10-2 and TRBJ2-2; no firm D call. Germline values: CDR1 WSHSY, CDR2 SAAADI. The CDR3 covers 14 residues. V lost 7 bases to trimming and J lost 6 bases, with 15 bases between them. CDR3 sequence (DNA): TGCGCCAGCACATCACGGGTTTTCCCCGGGGAGCTGTTTTTT. It is translated as CASTSRVFPGELFF.

The chain recombines TRBV6-5 with TRBJ2-5; 7 positions agree with TRBD2. The V and J ends lost 8 bases and 5 bases, in that order; junction bases with no gene match: 8. Germline V CDR1 and CDR2: MNHEY, SVGAGI. The CDR3 length is 13 residues. CDR3: CASRPPRGETQYF. The CDR3 region has the DNA TGTGCCAGCCGTCCGCCGCGGGGGGAGACCCAGTACTTC.

The chain employs TRBV2 and TRBJ2-3; D ambiguous. The V gene lost 2 bases and the J gene lost 5 bases, with 5 bases spanning the gap. CDR3 length equals 12 residues. Germline CDR1 and CDR2: SNHLY and FYNNEI. The CDR3 coding sequence is TGTGCCAGCAGTGAATCTGGAGATACGCAGTATTTT. Protein: CASSESGDTQYF.

This chain uses TRBV6-4 with TRBJ2-3; D gene ambiguous. With 4 bases removed from V and 6 bases from J, the gap between germline ends came to 5 bases. CDR3 size: 11 residues. CDR1 and CDR2 (germline): MRHNA, SNTAGT. The CDR3 nucleotides are TGTGCCAGCAGTGTTGGGGATACGCAGTATTTT. This codes for CASSVGDTQYF.